This is a list of T cell receptor beta chains from one sample in a study of cytomegalovirus exposure and HLA in healthy donors. The data were produced by immunoSEQ multiplex PCR, yet TCRdb's version contains in-frame clones alone and is incomplete. The table records nearly 110,000 clones, roughly 90% of them present only once. The material sequenced was PBMCs. All receptors derive from a woman aged 18-29 years in good health and CMV-seropositive. Each CDR3 is given with its conserved first and last residue. A D gene is named only where the DNA matches it firmly. Clone size appears in some rows only: once, few, many, or a class for an expanded clone.

cdr3_nt: TGTGCCAGCAGTTACTCCACAGGGGTGTTTAGGTTTGGCTACACCTTC
cdr3_aa: CASSYSTGVFRFGYTF
d_call: TRBD1
clone_size: NA
v_call: TRBV6-5
j_call: TRBJ1-2

cdr3_nt: TGTGCCAGCAGCCCAACGAGGACAGGTTGGGGTCAAGAGACCCAGTACTTC
cdr3_aa: CASSPTRTGWGQETQYF
d_call: TRBD1
clone_size: NA
v_call: TRBV7-6
j_call: TRBJ2-5

cdr3_nt: TGTGCCAGCAGCTTAGCCCCGGCTAGCGGGGGCCTTGCGAACACCGGGGAGCTGTTTTTT
cdr3_aa: CASSLAPASGGLANTGELFF
d_call: TRBD2
clone_size: NA
v_call: TRBV7-2
j_call: TRBJ2-2

cdr3_nt: TGTGCCAGCAGCTCGAGGGGGGGGAACACTGAAGCTTTCTTT
cdr3_aa: CASSSRGGNTEAFF
d_call: NA
clone_size: NA
v_call: TRBV7-9
j_call: TRBJ1-1

cdr3_nt: TGTGCCAGCAGTGAAGCGCTGGGACAGCGCTATGGCTACACCTTC
cdr3_aa: CASSEALGQRYGYTF
d_call: TRBD1
clone_size: NA
v_call: TRBV6-1
j_call: TRBJ1-2

cdr3_nt: TGTGCCAGTAAGGGGGACGACAATGAGCAGTTCTTC
cdr3_aa: CASKGDDNEQFF
d_call: NA
clone_size: NA
v_call: TRBV6-5
j_call: TRBJ2-1

cdr3_nt: TGCGCCAGCAGCTTGCGTGGAGGGGAGCAGTACTTC
cdr3_aa: CASSLRGGEQYF
d_call: NA
clone_size: NA
v_call: TRBV5-1
j_call: TRBJ2-7

cdr3_nt: TGTGCCAGCAGTACGGACCGAGACAGGGGGCTCCCGGCCTACACCTTC
cdr3_aa: CASSTDRDRGLPAYTF
d_call: TRBD1
clone_size: NA
v_call: TRBV6-6
j_call: TRBJ1-2

cdr3_nt: TGTGCCAGCAGCCTAGATCCCCGACAGGGGATACCTTACGAGCAGTACTTC
cdr3_aa: CASSLDPRQGIPYEQYF
d_call: TRBD1
clone_size: NA
v_call: TRBV7-8
j_call: TRBJ2-7

cdr3_nt: TGTGCCAGCAGCTTAACGGGACAGGGGAAGGCCGGGGAGCTGTTTTTT
cdr3_aa: CASSLTGQGKAGELFF
d_call: TRBD1
clone_size: once
v_call: TRBV13
j_call: TRBJ2-2

cdr3_nt: TGTGCCAGCAGTTGGACAGGGCCGAACACCATATATTTT
cdr3_aa: CASSWTGPNTIYF
d_call: TRBD1
clone_size: once
v_call: TRBV2
j_call: TRBJ1-3

cdr3_nt: TGTGCCAGCAGCTTAGGGCTGCTCACAGATACGCAGTATTTT
cdr3_aa: CASSLGLLTDTQYF
d_call: NA
clone_size: NA
v_call: TRBV7-2
j_call: TRBJ2-3

cdr3_nt: TGCGCCAGCACGGAGGGGACGGGGGGAACTGAAGCTTTCTTT
cdr3_aa: CASTEGTGGTEAFF
d_call: NA
clone_size: NA
v_call: TRBV5-1
j_call: TRBJ1-1

cdr3_nt: TGTGCCAGCAGGGCACAGGGTGGCAACACCGGGGAGCTGTTTTTT
cdr3_aa: CASRAQGGNTGELFF
d_call: NA
clone_size: NA
v_call: TRBV6-4
j_call: TRBJ2-2

cdr3_nt: TGTGCCAGCAGGAACCCCAGGGGGGCCACTGAAGCTTTCTTT
cdr3_aa: CASRNPRGATEAFF
d_call: TRBD1
clone_size: NA
v_call: TRBV2
j_call: TRBJ1-1

cdr3_nt: TGTGCCAGCAGCCAACAGGACAGTCCTAGCTCTGGAAACACCATATATTTT
cdr3_aa: CASSQQDSPSSGNTIYF
d_call: NA
clone_size: NA
v_call: TRBV7-9
j_call: TRBJ1-3